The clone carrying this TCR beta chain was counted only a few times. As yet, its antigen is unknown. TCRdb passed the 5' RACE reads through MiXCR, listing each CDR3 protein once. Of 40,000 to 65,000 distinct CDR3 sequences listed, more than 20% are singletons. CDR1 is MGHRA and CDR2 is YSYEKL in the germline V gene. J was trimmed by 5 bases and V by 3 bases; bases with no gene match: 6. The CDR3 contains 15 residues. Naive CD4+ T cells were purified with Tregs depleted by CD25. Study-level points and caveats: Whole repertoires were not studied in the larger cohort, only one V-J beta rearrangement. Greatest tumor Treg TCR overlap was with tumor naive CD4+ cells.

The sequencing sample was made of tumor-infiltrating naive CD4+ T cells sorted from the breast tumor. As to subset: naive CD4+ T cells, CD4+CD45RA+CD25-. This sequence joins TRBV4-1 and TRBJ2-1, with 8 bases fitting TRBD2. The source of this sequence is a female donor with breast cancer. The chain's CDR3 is CASSHGRAMDNEQFF. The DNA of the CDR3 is TGCGCCAGCAGCCACGGGAGGGCCATGGACAATGAGCAGTTCTTC.